This entry lists 23 T cell receptor beta chains sequenced from one sample in a study of vaccination and CD4 T cells after COVID-19. Cultured CD4+ T-cell DNA underwent Oncomine TCR Beta short-read sequencing. TCRdb itself ran the PCR reads through MiXCR, one entry per CDR3 protein. The data contain fewer than 20,000 distinct CDR3 sequences, around 47% of them singletons. This sample's time point: late sampling 161 to 241 days after vaccination in three convalescent patients. As for treatment: approximately 11-day PBMC culture with coronavirus spike peptide pools or control peptides (ViraFEST assay). No antigen has been identified for these receptors. The sample here was CD4+ T cells from blood, cultured in vitro, taken about 7 months after SARS-CoV-2 vaccination. The receptors originated from a human donor who had recovered from COVID-19.

J is TRBJ1-2 and V is TRBV6-1; 7 bases line up with TRBD1. This CDR3 region has 12 residues. CDR1 and CDR2 (germline): MNHNS, SASEGT. The V segment lost 5 bases and the J segment 8 bases; nucleotides outside the gene matches: 5. The CDR3 DNA reads as TGTGCCAGCAGTCGGACAGGCGGAGGCTACACCTTC. Translating gives CASSRTGGGYTF.

The chain carries TRBV7-9 and TRBJ2-5; 7 bases line up with TRBD2. CDR1 and CDR2 from the germline V gene are SEHNR and FQNEAQ (reference sequence). This CDR3 is 10 amino acids long. This CDR3 is CAGGGETQYF. As DNA, the CDR3 is TGTGCTGGGGGGGGAGAGACCCAGTACTTC.

The sample holds a few counts of this clonotype. V is TRBV20-1 and J is TRBJ2-3; TRBD2 might be the D (5 bases). The CDR3 sequence is 12 residues long. The ends were cut back, 7 bases at V and 4 bases at J, with 12 bases in the middle. Germline-derived CDR1 and CDR2 are DFQATT and SNEGSKA (reference sequence). The CDR3 is CSGRGVADTQYF. The CDR3 bases are TGCAGTGGCCGGGGAGTGGCAGATACGCAGTATTTT.

V gene TRBV20-1 combines with J gene TRBJ2-7, with D perhaps assigned TRBD1 or TRBD2 (5 bases each). CDR1 is DFQATT and CDR2 is SNEGSKA in the germline V gene (reference sequence). V lost 1 base and J lost 6, with 16 bases in between. The CDR3 contains 14 residues. The CDR3 DNA sequence: TGCAGTGCTAGAGGAGCTAGAGAGGGGTCCGAGCAGTACTTC. Protein: CSARGAREGSEQYF.

As to this clonotype: A read error may produce the germline difference seen at one junction end. The J gene is TRBJ2-5, the V gene TRBV7-7, with 7 bases that match TRBD1. The CDR3 runs 14 residues. Germline CDR1 reads SSHAT; CDR2 reads FNYEAQ (reference sequence). CDR3 nucleotides: TGTGCTAGCAGCTTAAACAGGGGTCAAGAGACCCAGTACTTC. This translates into CASSLNRGQETQYF. The whole variable domain, remainder taken from reference TRBV7-7 and TRBJ2-5, is GAGVSQSPRYKVTKRGQDVTLRCDPISSHATLYWYQQALGQGPEFLTYFNYEAQPDKSGLPSDRFSAERPEGSISTLTIQRTEQRDSAMYRCASSLNRGQETQYFGPGTRLLVL.

The V gene is TRBV28, the J gene TRBJ1-6; the D gene is possibly TRBD1 (5 bases). V lost 5 bases, J lost 11 bases, and 19 bases lay in between. Germline assignment: CDR1 MDHEN and CDR2 SYDVKM. The CDR3 has 15 residues. Written as DNA, the CDR3 is TGTGCCAGCAGTAACCCAGTGCAGGGCGGCCCACCCCTCCACTTT. This translates into CASSNPVQGGPPLHF.

The chain is built from TRBV20-1 and TRBJ2-7; TRBD2 matches at 8 bases. From germline, CDR1 is DFQATT and CDR2 SNEGSKA (reference sequence). This CDR3 contains 14 residues. The J segment lost 2 bases and the V segment lost 3 bases, leaving 6 bases of the junction unmatched. For the CDR3, the DNA is TGCAGTGCTAGGAGAGCGGGGGAAACCTACGAGCAGTACTTC. This gives the protein CSARRAGETYEQYF.

This sequence joins TRBV7-6 and TRBJ2-7; a weak D match, TRBD1 (6 bases). The CDR3 contains 14 residues. CDR1 is SGHVS and CDR2 is FNYEAQ in the germline V gene. V shed 5 bases and J shed 3 bases, with 14 bases lying between them. The CDR3 DNA is TGTGCCAGCAGCCGGGACACGGGGAACTACGAGCAGTACTTC. Translating it yields CASSRDTGNYEQYF. Combining the CDR3 with reference TRBV7-6 and TRBJ2-7 gives the whole variable domain GAGVSQSPRYKVTKRGQDVALRCDPISGHVSLYWYRQALGQGPEFLTYFNYEAQQDKSGLPNDRFSAERPEGSISTLTIQRTEQRDSAMYRCASSRDTGNYEQYFGPGTRLTVT.

In its sample, this clonotype ranks as medium-sized. CDR3 amino acids: CSARGTGNQPQHF. CDR3 in DNA: TGCAGTGCTAGAGGGACAGGGAATCAGCCCCAGCATTTT. The chain recombines TRBV20-1 with TRBJ1-5; TRBD1 agrees at 8 bases. V dropped 1 base and J dropped 4; count of bases not matched to a gene: 0. The CDR3 is made up of 13 amino acids. CDR1 is DFQATT and CDR2 is SNEGSKA in the germline V gene (reference sequence).

This rearrangement joins TRBV29-1 to TRBJ2-7, with no clear D. Germline V gene lookup returns CDR1 SQVTM and CDR2 ANQGSEA. Trimming shortened V by 7 bases and J by 1 base, and 14 bases separated the two germline ends. The CDR3 spans 13 residues. The CDR3 DNA sequence: TGCAGCGCCCGGAAATTGGGGTCCTACGAGCAGTACTTC. This gives the protein CSARKLGSYEQYF.

The chain links TRBV7-9 to TRBJ2-2; no definite D call. Germline CDR1 is SEHNR and CDR2 is FQNEAQ (reference sequence). V dropped 4 bases and J dropped 6 bases, with 3 bases sitting between them. The CDR3 spans 11 residues. CDR3 sequence: CASSSSGELFF. CDR3 sequence (DNA): TGTGCCAGCAGCTCATCCGGGGAGCTGTTTTTT.

The rearrangement joins TRBV12-5 to TRBJ2-5; 10 nucleotides line up with TRBD2. CDR3 size: 16 residues. The germline V gene encodes CDR1 LGHNT and CDR2 FRNRAP. After removal of 4 bases from V and 4 bases from J, the junction contained 9 bases not matched to a gene. CDR3 residues: CASGSPRSGRSETQYF. In DNA form, the CDR3 reads TGTGCTAGTGGTTCACCCCGTAGCGGGAGGTCAGAGACCCAGTACTTC.

The V call is TRBV10-3, the J call TRBJ2-7; maybe TRBD1 (6 bases). CDR3 length: 13 amino acids. The germline V gene has CDR1 ENHRY and CDR2 SYGVKD. The V gene lost 6 bases and the J gene lost 2 bases, with 11 bases spanning the gap. CDR3 sequence (DNA): TGTGCCATCAGGAACTCAGGGGCCTACGAGCAGTACTTC. Translated: CAIRNSGAYEQYF.

Only a few counts were recorded for this clonotype. The rearrangement links TRBV20-1 to TRBJ2-7, with 10 nucleotides matching TRBD2. CDR1 and CDR2 from the germline V gene are DFQATT and SNEGSKA (reference sequence). Trimming removed 5 bases from V and 4 bases from J; junction bases left unmatched: 8. There are 14 residues in the CDR3. The CDR3 nucleotides are TGCAGTGCTGGACGGCCTAGCGGGAGTTACGAGCAGTACTTC. Translating gives CSAGRPSGSYEQYF.

V is TRBV7-2 and J is TRBJ1-6; the D gene is possibly TRBD1 (5 bases). Trimming pared 2 bases from V and 9 bases from J, leaving 14 bases between. Germline CDR1 and CDR2: SGHTA and FQGNSA. This CDR3 region has 15 residues. DNA of the CDR3: TGTGCCAGCAGCTTATGGCGGGGACCCGTTTCACCCCTCCACTTT. The encoded protein is CASSLWRGPVSPLHF.

This clonotype showed up just a few times. The chain links TRBV6-1 to TRBJ1-2, with D possibly matching TRBD1 (6 bases). Trimming cost V 6 bases and J 0 bases, with 20 bases left between them. The CDR3 length is 17 residues. In germline, CDR1 is MNHNS, CDR2 SASEGT. The CDR3 nucleotides read TGTGCCAGCAGCACTTTCGGACAGCTTACCGCTAACTATGGCTACACCTTC. This translates into CASSTFGQLTANYGYTF.

V is TRBV6-5 and J is TRBJ1-1; no reliable D call. From germline, CDR1 is MNHEY and CDR2 SVGAGI. The germline V and J ends were trimmed by 0 bases and 1 base, with 6 bases remaining between them. This CDR3 has 14 residues. The chain's CDR3 is CASSYSRGNTEAFF. CDR3 DNA sequence: TGTGCCAGCAGTTACTCGCGGGGGAACACTGAAGCTTTCTTT.

The chain recombines TRBV6-1 with TRBJ1-5; a weak D match, TRBD1 (6 bases). The germline V gene has CDR1 MNHNS and CDR2 SASEGT. V gave up 8 bases and J gave up 3 bases, with 17 bases separating them. The CDR3 spans 15 residues. DNA for the CDR3: TGTGCCAGCCGCCCGGGTGGGGGGGCCAATCAGCCCCAGCATTTT. Residues: CASRPGGGANQPQHF.

This clonotype was counted only a few times. This sequence joins TRBV24-1 and TRBJ2-7; no definite D call. Germline V gene data show CDR1 as KGHDR and CDR2 as SFDVKD. CDR3 length equals 13 residues. V lost 12 bases and J 4 bases, leaving 18 bases between the germline ends. The CDR3: CAPYHVREYEQYF. CDR3 in DNA: TGTGCCCCCTACCATGTTCGAGAGTACGAGCAGTACTTC.

This clonotype appeared a single time. V is TRBV6-5 and J is TRBJ1-2; possible D gene TRBD1, 5 bases. CDR1 and CDR2 from the germline V gene are MNHEY and SVGAGI. Trimming removed 1 base at V and 7 bases at J, with 19 bases between. The CDR3 is 16 amino acids. The CDR3 is CASSYFAGRVDGGYTF. The CDR3, as DNA: TGTGCCAGCAGTTACTTCGCAGGGCGGGTGGATGGTGGCTACACCTTC.

The chain is built from TRBV7-9 and TRBJ2-2, with D possibly TRBD1 on 6 matching bases. The length of the CDR3 is 16 residues. Trimming left V 5 bases short and J 2 bases short, with 15 bases between. Germline V gene data show CDR1 as SEHNR and CDR2 as FQNEAQ (reference sequence). CDR3 coding DNA: TGTGCCAGCAGCCGACAGACAGGAACCAACACCGGGGAGCTGTTTTTT. Protein sequence: CASSRQTGTNTGELFF.

This rearrangement joins TRBV28 to TRBJ1-6; tentative D call: TRBD1 (5 bases). Germline-derived CDR1 and CDR2 are MDHEN and SYDVKM. The length of the CDR3 is 19 residues. Trimming stripped 5 bases from V and 5 bases from J, with 25 bases between. The CDR3 is CASSPQRGKAGPNNSPLHF. CDR3 sequence (DNA): TGTGCCAGCAGTCCACAACGGGGCAAGGCTGGCCCGAATAATTCACCCCTCCACTTT.

This clonotype has only a few counts. The chain joins TRBV28 to TRBJ1-2; D is ambiguous. CDR1 and CDR2 from the germline V gene are MDHEN and SYDVKM. Trimming cost V 2 bases and J 4 bases, with 5 bases left between them. This CDR3 is 12 amino acids long. DNA of the CDR3: TGTGCCAGCAGTTTAAGGCTCTATGGCTACACCTTC. Its protein is CASSLRLYGYTF.